These 13 T cell receptor beta chains originate from one sample sequenced in a study of blood T cell repertoires in COVID-19. Produced via immunoSEQ multiplex PCR; TCRdb's table is partial and in-frame only. The sample lists over 70,000 clones; around 80% were seen once. Sequenced input: peripheral blood. Source of these receptors: a woman of 80 years or more with active or convalescent COVID-19.

V gene TRBV5-1 combines with J gene TRBJ2-3; 9 bases are shared with TRBD2. Germline V gene sequence: CDR1 SGHRS, CDR2 YFSETQ. Unmatched junction bases numbered 8, after V lost 4 bases and J lost 2 bases. The CDR3 has 16 amino acids. CDR3 DNA sequence: TGCGCCAGCAGCCGGGATAGCGGGGGTGACACAGATACGCAGTATTTT. It yields the protein CASSRDSGGDTDTQYF.

The chain recombines TRBV15 with TRBJ2-6, with 8 bases matching TRBD1. Germline CDR1 is LNHNV and CDR2 is YYDKDF (reference sequence). This CDR3 contains 16 residues. V shed 3 bases, J shed 3 bases, and the junction held 4 bases outside the gene matches. The CDR3: CATSRGQASGANVLTF. The CDR3 DNA is TGTGCCACCAGCAGGGGACAGGCTAGTGGGGCCAACGTCCTGACTTTC.

This chain joins TRBV7-2 and TRBJ2-2; 13 positions agree with TRBD2. CDR3 length: 18 residues. Germline V CDR1 and CDR2: SGHTA, FQGNSA. V was pared by 2 bases and J by 1 base, with 4 bases of the junction left unmatched. The CDR3 loop reads CASSLTGTSGVNTGELFF. The CDR3 coding sequence is TGTGCCAGCAGCTTAACGGGGACTAGCGGGGTGAACACCGGGGAGCTGTTTTTT.

The V call is TRBV5-5, the J call TRBJ1-4; 10 positions agree with TRBD1. V shed 5 bases, J shed 0 bases, and the junction held 4 bases outside the gene matches. CDR1 and CDR2 (germline): SGHKS, YYEKEE (reference sequence). The CDR3 has 16 residues. CDR3 nucleotides: TGTGCCAGCAGACTGACAGGGGGCGCAACTAATGAAAAACTGTTTTTT. Translated: CASRLTGGATNEKLFF. Using reference TRBV5-5 and TRBJ1-4 for the parts outside the CDR3, the full variable domain is DAGVTQSPTHLIKTRGQQVTLRCSPISGHKSVSWYQQVLGQGPQFIFQYYEKEERGRGNFPDRFSARQFPNYSSELNVNALLLGDSALYLCASRLTGGATNEKLFFGSGTQLSVL.

The chain couples TRBV19 to TRBJ2-7; D might be TRBD1 (5 bases). Trimming removed 5 bases at V and 6 bases at J, with 8 bases between. CDR3 length: 11 amino acids. The germline V gene encodes CDR1 LNHDA and CDR2 SQIVND (reference sequence). CDR3 DNA sequence: TGTGCCAGTAGTTGGGGCGGCGAGCAGTACTTC. Translation gives CASSWGGEQYF.

The J gene is TRBJ1-6, the V gene TRBV9; perhaps TRBD1 as D (6 bases). V lost 4 bases, J lost 8 bases, and 10 bases lay in between. The CDR3 covers 13 residues. The germline CDR1 and CDR2 sequences are SGDLS and YYNGEE. In nucleotides, the CDR3 is TGTGCCAGCAGCCTACGGACAGATTCACCCCTCCACTTT. Its translation: CASSLRTDSPLHF.

This chain connects TRBV7-6 to TRBJ2-7, with a possible D match to TRBD1 (6 bases). This CDR3 spans 15 amino acids. V lost 5 bases, J lost 3 bases, and 17 bases lay in between. CDR1 is SGHVS and CDR2 is FNYEAQ in the germline V gene. CDR3 nucleotides: TGTGCCAGCAGCCGATGGACAGAGGGAATCTACGAGCAGTACTTC. Translation gives CASSRWTEGIYEQYF.

The chain joins TRBV3-1 (or the pseudogene TRBV3-2) to TRBJ2-1, with 7 bases identical to TRBD1. Germline V CDR1 and CDR2: LGHDT, YNNKEL (reference sequence). Germline trimming cut 3 bases from V and 10 bases from J; bases unmatched to any gene: 6. This CDR3 region has 13 residues. CDR3 DNA sequence: TGTGCCAGCAGCCACCACAGGGGAGAAGAGCAGTTCTTC. Protein sequence: CASSHHRGEEQFF.

This chain uses TRBV6-5 with TRBJ2-5; 7 bases fit TRBD2. The junction had 8 bases not matched to a gene; V was cut back by 7 bases and J by 0 bases. The CDR3 is 15 amino acids. Germline V gene lookup returns CDR1 MNHEY and CDR2 SVGAGI. CDR3 region: CASMGGVLYQETQYF. As DNA, the CDR3 is TGTGCCAGCATGGGGGGGGTCCTTTACCAAGAGACCCAGTACTTC.

The genes are TRBV27 and TRBJ2-3; no reliable D call. Germline values: CDR1 MNHEY, CDR2 SMNVEV (reference sequence). V lost 7 bases and J lost 5, with 7 bases in between. The CDR3 is 11 residues long. The CDR3 spells CASIYLDTQYF. CDR3 bases: TGTGCCAGCATATATCTAGATACGCAGTATTTT.

This chain joins TRBV5-1 and TRBJ1-5; D call uncertain. The CDR3 has 13 residues. Germline CDR1 and CDR2: SGHRS and YFSETQ. Trimming took off 4 bases at V and 5 bases at J, with 10 bases between the two ends. In DNA, the CDR3 is TGCGCCAGCAGCCTAGATTGGGATCAGCCCCAGCATTTT. Protein product: CASSLDWDQPQHF.

This chain connects TRBV12-3 or TRBV12-4 to TRBJ1-6, with TRBD1 matching over 7 bases. The CDR3 totals 13 residues. Trimming at V came to 6 bases and at J to 7 bases, leaving 3 bases not matched to a gene. Written as DNA, the CDR3 is TGTGCCAGCAGAAGGACAGGCAATTCACCCCTCCACTTT. Encoded protein: CASRRTGNSPLHF.

Judged by abundance, this clone is medium-sized. CDR3 coding DNA: TGTGCCTGGAGTCTAGCGGGGGGTGTTTACGAGCAGTACTTC. This gives the protein CAWSLAGGVYEQYF. The rearrangement links TRBV30 to TRBJ2-7; 11 bases map to TRBD2. V was pared by 2 bases and J by 4 bases, with 4 bases of the junction left unmatched. Germline CDR1 and CDR2: GTSNPN and SVGIG (reference sequence). CDR3 length: 14 residues.